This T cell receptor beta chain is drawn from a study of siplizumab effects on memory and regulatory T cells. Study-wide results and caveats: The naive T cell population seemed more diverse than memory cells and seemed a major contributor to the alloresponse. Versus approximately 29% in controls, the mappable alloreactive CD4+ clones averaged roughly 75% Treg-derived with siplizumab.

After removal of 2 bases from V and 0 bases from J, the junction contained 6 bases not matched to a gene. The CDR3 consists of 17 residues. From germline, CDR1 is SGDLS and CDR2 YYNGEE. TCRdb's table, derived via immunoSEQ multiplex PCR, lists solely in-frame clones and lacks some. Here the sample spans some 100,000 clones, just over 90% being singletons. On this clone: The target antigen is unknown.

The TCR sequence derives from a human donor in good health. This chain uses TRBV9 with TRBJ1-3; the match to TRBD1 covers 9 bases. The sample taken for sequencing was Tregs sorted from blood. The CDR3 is CASSVTGGPSSGNTIYF. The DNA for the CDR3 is TGTGCCAGCAGCGTTACAGGGGGCCCCAGCTCTGGAAACACCATATATTTT. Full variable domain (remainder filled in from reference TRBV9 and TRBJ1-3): DSGVTQTPKHLITATGQRVTLRCSPRSGDLSVYWYQQSLDQGLQFLIQYYNGEERAKGNILERFSAQQFPDLHSELNLSSLELGDSALYFCASSVTGGPSSGNTIYFGEGSWLTVV.